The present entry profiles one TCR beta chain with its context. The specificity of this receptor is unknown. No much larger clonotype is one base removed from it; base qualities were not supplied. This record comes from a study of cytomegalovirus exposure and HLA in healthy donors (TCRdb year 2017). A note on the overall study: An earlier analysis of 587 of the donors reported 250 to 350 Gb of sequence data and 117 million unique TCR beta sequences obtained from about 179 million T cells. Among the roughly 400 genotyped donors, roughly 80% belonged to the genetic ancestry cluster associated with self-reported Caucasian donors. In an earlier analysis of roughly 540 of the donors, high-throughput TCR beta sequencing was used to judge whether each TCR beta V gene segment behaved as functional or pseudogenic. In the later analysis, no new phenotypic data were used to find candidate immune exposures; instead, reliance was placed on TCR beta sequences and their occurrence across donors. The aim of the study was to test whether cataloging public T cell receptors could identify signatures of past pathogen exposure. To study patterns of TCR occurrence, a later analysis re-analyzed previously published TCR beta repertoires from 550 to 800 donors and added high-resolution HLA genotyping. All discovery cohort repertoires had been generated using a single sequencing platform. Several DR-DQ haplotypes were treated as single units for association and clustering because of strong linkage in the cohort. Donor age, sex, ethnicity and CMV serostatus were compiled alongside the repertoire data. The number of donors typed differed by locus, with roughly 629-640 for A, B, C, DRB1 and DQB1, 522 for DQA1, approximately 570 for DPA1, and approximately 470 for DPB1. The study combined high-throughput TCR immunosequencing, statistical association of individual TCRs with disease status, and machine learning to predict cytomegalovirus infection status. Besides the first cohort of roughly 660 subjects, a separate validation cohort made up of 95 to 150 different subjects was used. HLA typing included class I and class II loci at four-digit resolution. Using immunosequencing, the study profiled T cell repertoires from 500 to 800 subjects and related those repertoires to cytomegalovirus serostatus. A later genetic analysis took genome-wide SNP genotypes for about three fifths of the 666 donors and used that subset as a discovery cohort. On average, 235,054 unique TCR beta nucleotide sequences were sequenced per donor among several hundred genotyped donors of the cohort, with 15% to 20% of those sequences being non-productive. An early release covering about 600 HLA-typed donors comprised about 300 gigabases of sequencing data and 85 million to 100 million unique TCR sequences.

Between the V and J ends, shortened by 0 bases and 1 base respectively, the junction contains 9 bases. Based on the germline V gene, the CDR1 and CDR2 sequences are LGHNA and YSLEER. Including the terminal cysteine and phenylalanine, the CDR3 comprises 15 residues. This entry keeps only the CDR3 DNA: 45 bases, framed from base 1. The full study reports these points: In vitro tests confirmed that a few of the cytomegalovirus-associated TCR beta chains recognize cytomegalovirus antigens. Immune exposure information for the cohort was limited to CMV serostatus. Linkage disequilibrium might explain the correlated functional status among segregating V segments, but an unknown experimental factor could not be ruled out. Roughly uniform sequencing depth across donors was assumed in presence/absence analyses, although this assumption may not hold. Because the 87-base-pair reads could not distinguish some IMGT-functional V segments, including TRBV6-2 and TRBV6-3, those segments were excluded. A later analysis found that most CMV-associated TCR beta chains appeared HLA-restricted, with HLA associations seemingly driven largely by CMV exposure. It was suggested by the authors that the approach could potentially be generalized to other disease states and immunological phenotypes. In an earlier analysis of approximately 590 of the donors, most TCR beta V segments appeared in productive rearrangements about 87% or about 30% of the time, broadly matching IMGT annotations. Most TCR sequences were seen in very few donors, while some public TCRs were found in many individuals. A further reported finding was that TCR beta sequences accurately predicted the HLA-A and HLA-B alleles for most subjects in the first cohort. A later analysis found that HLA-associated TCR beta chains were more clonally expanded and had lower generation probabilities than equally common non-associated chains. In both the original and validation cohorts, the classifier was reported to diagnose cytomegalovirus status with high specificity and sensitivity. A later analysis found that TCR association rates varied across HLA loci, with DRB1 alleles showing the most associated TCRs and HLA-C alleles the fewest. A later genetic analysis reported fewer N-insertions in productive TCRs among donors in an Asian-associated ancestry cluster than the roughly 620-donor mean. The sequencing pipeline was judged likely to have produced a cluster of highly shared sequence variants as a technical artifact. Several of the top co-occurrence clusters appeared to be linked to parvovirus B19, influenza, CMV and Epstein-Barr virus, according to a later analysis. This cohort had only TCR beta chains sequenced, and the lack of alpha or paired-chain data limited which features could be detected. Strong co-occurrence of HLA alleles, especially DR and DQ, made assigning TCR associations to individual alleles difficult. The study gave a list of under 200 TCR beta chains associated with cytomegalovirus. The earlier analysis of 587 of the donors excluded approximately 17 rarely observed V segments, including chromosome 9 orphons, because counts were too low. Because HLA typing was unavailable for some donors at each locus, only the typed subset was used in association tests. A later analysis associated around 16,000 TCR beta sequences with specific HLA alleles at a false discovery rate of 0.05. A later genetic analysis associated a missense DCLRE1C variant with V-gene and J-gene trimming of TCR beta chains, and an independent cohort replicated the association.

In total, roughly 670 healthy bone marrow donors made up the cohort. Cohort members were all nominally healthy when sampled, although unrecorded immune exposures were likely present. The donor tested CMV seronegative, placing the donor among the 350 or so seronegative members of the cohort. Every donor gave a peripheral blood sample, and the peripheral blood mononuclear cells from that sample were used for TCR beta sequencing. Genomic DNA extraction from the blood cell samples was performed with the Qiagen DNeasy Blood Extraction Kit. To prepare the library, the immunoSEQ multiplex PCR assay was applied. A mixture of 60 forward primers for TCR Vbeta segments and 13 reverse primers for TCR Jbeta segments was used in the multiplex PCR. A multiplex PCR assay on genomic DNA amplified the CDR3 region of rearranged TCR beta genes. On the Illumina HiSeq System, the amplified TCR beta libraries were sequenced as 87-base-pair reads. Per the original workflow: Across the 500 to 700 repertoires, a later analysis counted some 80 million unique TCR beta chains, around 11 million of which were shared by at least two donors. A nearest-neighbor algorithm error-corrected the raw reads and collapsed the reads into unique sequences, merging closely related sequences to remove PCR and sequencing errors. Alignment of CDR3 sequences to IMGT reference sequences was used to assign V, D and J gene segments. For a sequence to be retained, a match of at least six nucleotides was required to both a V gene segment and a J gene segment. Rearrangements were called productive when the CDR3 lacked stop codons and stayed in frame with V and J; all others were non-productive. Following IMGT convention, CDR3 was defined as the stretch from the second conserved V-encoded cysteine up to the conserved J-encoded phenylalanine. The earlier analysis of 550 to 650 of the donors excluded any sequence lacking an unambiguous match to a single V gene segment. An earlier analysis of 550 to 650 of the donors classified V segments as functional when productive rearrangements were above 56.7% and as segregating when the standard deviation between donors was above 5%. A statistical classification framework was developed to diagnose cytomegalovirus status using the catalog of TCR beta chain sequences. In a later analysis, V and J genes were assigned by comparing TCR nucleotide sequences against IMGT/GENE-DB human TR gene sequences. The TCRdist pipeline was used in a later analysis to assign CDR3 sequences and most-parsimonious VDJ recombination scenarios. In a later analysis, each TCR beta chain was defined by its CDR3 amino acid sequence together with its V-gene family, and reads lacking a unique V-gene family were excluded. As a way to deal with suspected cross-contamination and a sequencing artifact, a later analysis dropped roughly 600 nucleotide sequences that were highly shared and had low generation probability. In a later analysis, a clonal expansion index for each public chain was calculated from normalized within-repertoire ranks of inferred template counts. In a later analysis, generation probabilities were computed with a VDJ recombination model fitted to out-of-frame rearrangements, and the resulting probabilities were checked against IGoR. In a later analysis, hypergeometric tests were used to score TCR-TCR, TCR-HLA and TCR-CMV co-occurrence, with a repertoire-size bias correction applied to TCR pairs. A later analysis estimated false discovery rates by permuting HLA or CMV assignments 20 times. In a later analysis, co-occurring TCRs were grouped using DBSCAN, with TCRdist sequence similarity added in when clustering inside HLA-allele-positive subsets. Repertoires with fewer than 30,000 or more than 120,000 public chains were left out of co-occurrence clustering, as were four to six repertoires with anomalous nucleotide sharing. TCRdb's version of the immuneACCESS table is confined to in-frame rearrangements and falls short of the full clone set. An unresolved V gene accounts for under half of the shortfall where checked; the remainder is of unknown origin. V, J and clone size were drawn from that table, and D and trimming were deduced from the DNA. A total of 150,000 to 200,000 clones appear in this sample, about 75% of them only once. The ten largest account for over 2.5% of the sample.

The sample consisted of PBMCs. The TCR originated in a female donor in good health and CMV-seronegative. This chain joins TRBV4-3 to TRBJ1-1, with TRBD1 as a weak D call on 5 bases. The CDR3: CASSQEIGENTEAFF. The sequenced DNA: TGCGCCAGCAGCCAAGAAATAGGGGAGAACACTGAAGCTTTCTTT.